The text below deals with one T cell receptor beta chain. The antigen is unknown. This CDR3 has 15 amino acids. Trimming cost V 4 bases and J 2 bases; bases outside gene matches: 5. Germline V lookup: CDR1 ENHRY, CDR2 SYGVKD. The entry originates in a study of shared clonotypes between healthy human individuals. Study conclusions and caveats: Generally, naive subsets came out with larger estimated richness than memory subsets.

The assay was immunoSEQ multiplex PCR, and TCRdb's table has in-frame clones only and misses some. The data show about 2 million clones, roughly 94% seen once. The sample comprised naive CD4+ T cells sorted from blood. As to subset: CD45RA+ positively selected. The sequence was collected from a man aged 18 to 30 in good health. V and J are TRBV10-3 and TRBJ2-7; TRBD2 agrees at 10 bases. Here the CDR3 DNA reads TGTGCCATCAGTGTACTAGCGGGATACCCCTACGAGCAGTACTTC. It is translated as CAISVLAGYPYEQYF.